These T cell receptor beta chains were read from a single sample in a study of blood T cell repertoires in COVID-19. TCRdb's table, derived via immunoSEQ multiplex PCR, lists solely in-frame clones and lacks some. This table holds a few hundred thousand clones, about 88% found once. Sequencing was carried out using PBMCs or T cells enriched from blood (not recorded which). These TCRs come from a woman in her sixties or seventies who had recovered from COVID-19. Each CDR3 is given with its conserved first and last residue. The size entry is marked missing in some rows and otherwise reads once, few, many or a size class.

clone size	V gene	J gene	CDR3 protein
NA	TRBV19	TRBJ2-3	CASSATTSGVGYF
NA	TRBV25-1	TRBJ1-1	CASSELLPKNTEAFF
NA	TRBV6-5	TRBJ1-2	CASSRGTGMGTGYTF
NA	TRBV6-5	TRBJ2-7	CASSPIPTVTYEQYF
NA	TRBV7-2	TRBJ1-5	CASSLPGGRQPQHF
NA	TRBV4-1	TRBJ2-1	CASSHPGTAFNEQFF
few	TRBV3-1/TRBV3-2	TRBJ2-1	CASSQDTAVNEQFF
NA	TRBV5-1	TRBJ2-1	CASSLTTGANEQFF
few	TRBV29-1	TRBJ1-2	CSVERGSYGYTF
NA	TRBV3-1/TRBV3-2	TRBJ1-3	CASSHSGNTIYF
NA	TRBV9	TRBJ2-3	CASSVNFGGDTQYF
NA	TRBV11-2	TRBJ1-6	CASSFLQGSPLHF
few	TRBV24-1	TRBJ2-3	CATSGGDSRGNTQYF
NA	TRBV6-6	TRBJ1-4	CASSLDRGLEKLFF
NA	TRBV29-1	TRBJ2-3	CSVVFSWGAQYF
NA	TRBV7-9	TRBJ2-3	CTSSLAGGTDTQYF
NA	TRBV14	TRBJ1-4	CASSQGDRGAHGEKLFF
NA	TRBV2	TRBJ2-1	CASSEAALDGGPYNEQFF
NA	TRBV2	TRBJ2-6	CATPGQVSGKGANVLTF
NA	TRBV4-1	TRBJ1-2	CASSPSTGTFNYGYTF
NA	TRBV14	TRBJ1-2	CASSQDGEGRRGYTF
once	TRBV28	TRBJ2-2	CASTPSTGGSNTGELFF
NA	TRBV5-1	TRBJ1-2	CASSLGETGANYGYTF
few	TRBV2	TRBJ1-1	CASSPDMNTEAFF
NA	TRBV13	TRBJ1-1	CASSLYRGDTEAFF
NA	TRBV2	TRBJ2-7	CASRNSHGQYF
NA	TRBV10-1	TRBJ2-6	CASSQGSGANVLTF
NA	TRBV18	TRBJ2-2	CASSPRVDSDTGELFF
NA	TRBV5-4	TRBJ2-7	CASSLGRGYYEQYF
NA	TRBV5-6	TRBJ2-5	CASSSLLGSQETQYF
NA	TRBV2	TRBJ2-1	CASNPTAGAINEQFF
NA	TRBV6-5	TRBJ1-4	CASSYSGSSNEKLFF
NA	TRBV7-2	TRBJ2-5	CASSPRTSGAETQYF
NA	TRBV2	TRBJ1-5	CASSNQGTSNQPQHF
NA	TRBV5-1	TRBJ2-3	CASRQGTDTQYF
NA	TRBV24-1	TRBJ1-5	CATSDPGTGPNQPQHF
NA	TRBV9	TRBJ2-3	CASSPQANTQYF
once	TRBV18	TRBJ2-6	CASSPPSLPGANVLTF
few	TRBV20-1	TRBJ1-2	CSAPDSYGYTF
NA	TRBV5-3	TRBJ2-5	CARSYPLAVYQETQYF
NA	TRBV2	TRBJ1-5	CASSLKGYSNQPQHF
NA	TRBV3-1/TRBV3-2	TRBJ2-7	CASSPDRGLYEQYF
NA	TRBV2	TRBJ1-6	CASSPDRGNHSPLHF
NA	TRBV12-3/TRBV12-4	TRBJ2-2	CASSFTLPELFF
NA	TRBV3-1/TRBV3-2	TRBJ2-3	CASSRGQGAADTQYF
NA	TRBV10-2	TRBJ2-1	CASSELIGDSYNEQFF
NA	TRBV18	TRBJ2-3	CASSPRVGGGPDTQYF
NA	TRBV7-2	TRBJ1-3	CASSLQGAGNTIYF
NA	TRBV5-4	TRBJ1-1	CASSYRAASTEAFF
NA	TRBV12-5	TRBJ1-2	CASLGGNYGYTF
NA	TRBV6-5	TRBJ1-3	CASSYSRTVGNTIYF